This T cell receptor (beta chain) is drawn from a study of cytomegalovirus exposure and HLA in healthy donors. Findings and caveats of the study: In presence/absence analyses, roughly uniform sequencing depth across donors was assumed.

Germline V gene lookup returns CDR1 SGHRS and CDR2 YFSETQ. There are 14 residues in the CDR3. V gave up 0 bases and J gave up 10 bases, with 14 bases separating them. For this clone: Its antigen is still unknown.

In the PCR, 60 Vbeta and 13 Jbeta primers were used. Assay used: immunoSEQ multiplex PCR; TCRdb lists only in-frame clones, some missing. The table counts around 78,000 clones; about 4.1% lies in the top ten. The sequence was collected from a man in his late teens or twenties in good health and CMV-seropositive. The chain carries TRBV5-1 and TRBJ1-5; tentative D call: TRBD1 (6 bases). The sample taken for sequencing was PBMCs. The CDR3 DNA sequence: TGCGCCAGCAGCTTGGCTGCGGGGGCGCGCCCCCAGCATTTT. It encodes CASSLAAGARPQHF.